Listed below are T cell receptor beta chains from one sample, sequenced in a study of blood T cell repertoires in COVID-19. Profiling relied on immunoSEQ multiplex PCR, and the TCRdb table lists in-frame clones only, not all of them. Altogether approximately 50,000 clones are present, roughly 90% being singletons, with the ten largest covering approximately 3%. Sequenced material: peripheral blood. The receptor set was obtained from a human donor in a cohort sampled during active COVID-19. Both conserved end residues are part of each CDR3. D genes are given only for firm matches. Expanded clones are given a class, and other clones once, few, many or no size at all.

V	J	size	D	CDR3	DNA
TRBV11-2	TRBJ2-2	-	TRBD2	CASSLGLAGIGELFF	TGTGCCAGCAGCTTAGGACTAGCGGGAATAGGGGAGCTGTTTTTT
TRBV9	TRBJ2-7	-	TRBD2	CASSGSREAGGALHEQYF	TGTGCCAGCAGCGGAAGTAGAGAAGCGGGAGGTGCCCTTCACGAGCAGTACTTC
TRBV7-8	TRBJ2-4	-	TRBD2	CASSPGLAGLYIQYF	TGTGCCAGCAGCCCAGGACTAGCGGGTTTGTACATTCAGTACTTC
TRBV5-1	TRBJ2-7	-	-	CASSTVSTGAGQGQYF	TGCGCCAGCAGCACAGTCTCGACAGGTGCCGGGCAGGGGCAGTACTTC
TRBV24-1	TRBJ1-2	-	TRBD1	CATRDNRGIYGYTF	TGTGCCACCAGAGACAACAGGGGGATCTATGGCTACACCTTC
TRBV4-3	TRBJ1-5	-	-	CASSQGRGNQPQHF	TGCGCCAGCAGCCAAGGCAGGGGCAATCAGCCCCAGCATTTT
TRBV10-3	TRBJ1-2	once	-	CAISPREESYTF	TGTGCCATCAGCCCCCGGGAGGAGAGCTACACCTTC
TRBV5-6	TRBJ2-3	-	TRBD2	CASSLVTLAVTDTQYF	TGTGCCAGCAGCTTGGTCACTCTAGCGGTCACAGATACGCAGTATTTT
TRBV10-3	TRBJ1-5	-	TRBD1	CAISSTGTGIDNQPQHF	TGTGCCATCAGTTCTACCGGGACAGGAATAGACAATCAGCCCCAGCATTTT
TRBV7-2	TRBJ1-1	-	-	CASKLDTEAFF	TGTGCCAGCAAGTTAGACACTGAAGCTTTCTTT
TRBV6-6	TRBJ1-1	-	-	CASDSVGTEAFF	TGTGCCAGCGACAGTGTCGGCACTGAAGCTTTCTTT
TRBV2	TRBJ2-3	-	TRBD2	CAGGRAGDTQYF	TGTGCCGGTGGGAGGGCCGGAGATACGCAGTATTTT
TRBV6-6	TRBJ2-6	-	TRBD1	CASGGTGNYGANVLTF	TGTGCCAGCGGCGGGACAGGGAACTACGGGGCCAACGTCCTGACTTTC
TRBV3-1/TRBV3-2	TRBJ2-3	-	TRBD2	CASSQGWLAGGTTSTDTQYF	TGTGCCAGCAGCCAGGGTTGGCTAGCGGGGGGTACGACTAGCACAGATACGCAGTATTTT
TRBV28	TRBJ1-5	-	-	CASREGYSNQPQHF	TGTGCCAGCAGGGAGGGGTATAGCAATCAGCCCCAGCATTTT
TRBV5-8	TRBJ2-1	-	TRBD2	CASRVAGANNEQFF	TGTGCCAGCAGGGTAGCGGGGGCCAACAATGAGCAGTTCTTC
TRBV5-6	TRBJ2-3	-	-	CASSLFGGTDTQYF	TGTGCCAGCAGCTTGTTCGGGGGCACAGATACGCAGTATTTT
TRBV14	TRBJ2-5	-	-	CASSHFTGVVETQYF	TGTGCCAGCAGCCATTTTACGGGGGTTGTAGAGACCCAGTACTTC
TRBV7-2	TRBJ2-3	-	-	CASSLDWQDTQYF	TGTGCCAGCAGCTTAGATTGGCAAGATACGCAGTATTTT
TRBV29-1	TRBJ1-1	-	TRBD1	CSGQRQGYTEAFF	TGCAGCGGGCAGAGACAGGGGTATACTGAAGCTTTCTTT
TRBV3-1/TRBV3-2	TRBJ2-1	-	TRBD2	CASSQSTSGRFNEQFF	TGTGCCAGCAGCCAATCGACTAGCGGGAGATTCAATGAGCAGTTCTTC
TRBV29-1	TRBJ2-3	-	-	CSVAGTSSTDTQYF	TGCAGCGTTGCGGGGACTTCTAGCACAGATACGCAGTATTTT
TRBV28	TRBJ2-5	-	TRBD1	CASSSPDRVEETQYF	TGTGCCAGCAGTTCCCCGGACAGGGTAGAAGAGACCCAGTACTTC
TRBV4-3	TRBJ2-1	-	TRBD2	CASSQDLRGSYNEQFF	TGCGCCAGCAGCCAAGATTTGCGGGGGTCCTACAATGAGCAGTTCTTC
TRBV29-1	TRBJ1-6	once	-	CSVEEGRAGGPLHF	TGCAGCGTTGAAGAAGGACGGGCGGGAGGACCCCTCCACTTT
TRBV19	TRBJ1-5	-	-	CASSIQGNDQPQHF	TGTGCCAGTAGTATACAGGGTAACGATCAGCCCCAGCATTTT
TRBV6-5	TRBJ2-1	-	-	CASSIRGSSYNEQFF	TGTGCCAGCAGTATACGGGGAAGCTCCTACAATGAGCAGTTCTTC
TRBV9	TRBJ2-7	-	-	CASSRVDNEQYF	TGTGCCAGCAGTCGGGTCGATAACGAGCAGTACTTC
TRBV7-9	TRBJ2-3	-	-	CASSRSTDTQYF	TGTGCCAGCAGCCGTAGCACAGATACGCAGTATTTT
TRBV2	TRBJ2-5	-	TRBD2	CASSPGGETQYF	TGTGCCAGCAGTCCGGGGGGGGAGACCCAGTACTTC
TRBV29-1	TRBJ2-7	-	-	CSVEWAYYEQYF	TGCAGCGTTGAGTGGGCGTACTACGAGCAGTACTTC
TRBV9	TRBJ2-1	-	-	CASSGPGLYNEQFF	TGTGCCAGCAGCGGGCCCGGACTCTACAATGAGCAGTTCTTC
TRBV2	TRBJ1-2	-	-	CASSEPPGFYGYTF	TGTGCCAGCAGTGAACCTCCGGGATTCTATGGCTACACCTTC
TRBV9	TRBJ1-6	-	-	CASSVSLGQNSPLHF	TGTGCCAGCAGCGTAAGCTTGGGCCAAAATTCACCCCTCCACTTT
TRBV5-1	TRBJ2-5	-	-	CASSFGSRGQETQYF	TGCGCCAGCAGCTTTGGATCCAGGGGACAAGAGACCCAGTACTTC
TRBV20-1	TRBJ1-1	-	-	CSAPAEGGAFF	TGCAGTGCCCCAGCCGAGGGAGGAGCTTTCTTT
TRBV14	TRBJ1-6	-	-	CASSHYTRGNSPLHF	TGTGCCAGCAGCCACTATACGCGAGGAAATTCACCCCTCCACTTT
TRBV5-1	TRBJ2-1	-	TRBD2	CASSGGLADRSYNEQFF	TGCGCCAGCAGCGGGGGACTAGCGGATCGCTCCTACAATGAGCAGTTCTTC
TRBV11-3	TRBJ2-3	-	TRBD2	CASGASGTSETDTQYF	TGTGCCAGCGGAGCGTCCGGGACTAGCGAAACAGATACGCAGTATTTT
TRBV28	TRBJ2-7	-	-	CASSFLGSWDF	TGTGCCAGCAGTTTCTTGGGCTCGTGGGACTTC
TRBV5-6	TRBJ2-5	-	TRBD2	CASSGGLAGGWETQYF	TGTGCCAGCAGCGGCGGTTTAGCGGGAGGCTGGGAGACCCAGTACTTC
TRBV6-2/TRBV6-3	TRBJ2-2	-	-	CASSYWGYAYPNTGELFF	TGTGCCAGCAGTTACTGGGGCTATGCTTACCCGAACACCGGGGAGCTGTTTTTT
TRBV7-9	TRBJ2-5	-	-	CASSKTGFQETQYF	TGTGCCAGCAGCAAAACAGGTTTCCAAGAGACCCAGTACTTC